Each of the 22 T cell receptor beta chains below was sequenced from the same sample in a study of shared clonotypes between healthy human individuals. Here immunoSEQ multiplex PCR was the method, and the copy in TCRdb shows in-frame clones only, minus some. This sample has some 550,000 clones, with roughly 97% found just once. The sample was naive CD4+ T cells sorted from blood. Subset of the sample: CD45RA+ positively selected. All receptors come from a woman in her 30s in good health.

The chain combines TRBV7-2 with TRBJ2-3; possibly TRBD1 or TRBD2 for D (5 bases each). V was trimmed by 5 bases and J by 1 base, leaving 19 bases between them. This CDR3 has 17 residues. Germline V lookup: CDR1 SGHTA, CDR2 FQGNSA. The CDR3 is CASSPRGESWGTDTQYF. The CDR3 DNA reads TGTGCCAGCAGCCCTAGAGGGGAGAGCTGGGGCACAGATACGCAGTATTTT. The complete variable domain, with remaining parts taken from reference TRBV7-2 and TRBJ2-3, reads GAGVSQSPSNKVTEKGKDVELRCDPISGHTALYWYRQSLGQGLEFLIYFQGNSAPDKSGLPSDRFSAERTGGSVSTLTIQRTQQEDSAVYLCASSPRGESWGTDTQYFGPGTRLTVL.

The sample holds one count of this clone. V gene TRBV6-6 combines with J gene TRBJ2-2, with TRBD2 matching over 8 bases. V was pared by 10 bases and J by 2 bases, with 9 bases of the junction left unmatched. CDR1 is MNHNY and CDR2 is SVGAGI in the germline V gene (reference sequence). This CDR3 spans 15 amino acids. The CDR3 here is CATKGLAGNTGELFF. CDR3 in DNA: TGTGCCACAAAGGGGCTAGCGGGTAACACCGGGGAGCTGTTTTTT.

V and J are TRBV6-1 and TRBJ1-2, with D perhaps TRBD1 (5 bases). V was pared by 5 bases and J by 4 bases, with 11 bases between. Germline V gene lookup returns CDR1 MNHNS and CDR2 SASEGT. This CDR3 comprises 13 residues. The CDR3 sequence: CASSTGAGYGYTF. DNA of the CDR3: TGTGCCAGCAGTACCGGGGCTGGCTATGGCTACACCTTC.

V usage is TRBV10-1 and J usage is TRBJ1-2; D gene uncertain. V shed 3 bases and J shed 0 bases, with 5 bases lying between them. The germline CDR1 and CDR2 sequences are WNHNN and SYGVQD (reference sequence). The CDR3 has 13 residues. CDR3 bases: TGCGCCAGCAGTGAAAAGCCTAACTATGGCTACACCTTC. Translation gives CASSEKPNYGYTF.

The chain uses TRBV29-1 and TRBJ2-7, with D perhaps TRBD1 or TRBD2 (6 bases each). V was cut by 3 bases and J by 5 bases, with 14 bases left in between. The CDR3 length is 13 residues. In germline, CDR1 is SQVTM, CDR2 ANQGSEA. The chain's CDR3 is CSVEGRGLHEQYF. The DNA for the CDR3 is TGCAGCGTTGAGGGCAGGGGACTGCACGAGCAGTACTTC.

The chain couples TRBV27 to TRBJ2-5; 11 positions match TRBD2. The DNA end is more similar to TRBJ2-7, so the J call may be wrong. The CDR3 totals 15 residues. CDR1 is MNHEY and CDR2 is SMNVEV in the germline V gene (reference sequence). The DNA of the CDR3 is TGTGCCAGCAGTCACCTAGCGGGGGGTGCCTACGAGCAGTACTTC. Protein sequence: CASSHLAGGAYEQYF.

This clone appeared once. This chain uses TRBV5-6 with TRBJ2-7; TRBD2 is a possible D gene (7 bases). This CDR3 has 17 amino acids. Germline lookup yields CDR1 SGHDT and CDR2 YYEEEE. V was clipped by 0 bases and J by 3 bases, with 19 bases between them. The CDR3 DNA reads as TGTGCCAGCAGCTTGGCCCGGGGGGCCCTTTTTAACTACGAGCAGTACTTC. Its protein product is CASSLARGALFNYEQYF.

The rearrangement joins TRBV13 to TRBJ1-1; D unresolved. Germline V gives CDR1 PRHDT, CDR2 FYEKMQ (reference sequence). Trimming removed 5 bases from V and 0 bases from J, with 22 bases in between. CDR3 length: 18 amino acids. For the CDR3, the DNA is TGTGCCAGCAGCCCGGCCTCGTGGCCAGGCCCAATGAACACTGAAGCTTTCTTT. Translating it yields CASSPASWPGPMNTEAFF. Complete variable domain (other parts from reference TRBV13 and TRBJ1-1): AAGVIQSPRHLIKEKRETATLKCYPIPRHDTVYWYQQGPGQDPQFLISFYEKMQSDKGSIPDRFSAQQFSDYHSELNMSSLELGDSALYFCASSPASWPGPMNTEAFFGQGTRLTVV.

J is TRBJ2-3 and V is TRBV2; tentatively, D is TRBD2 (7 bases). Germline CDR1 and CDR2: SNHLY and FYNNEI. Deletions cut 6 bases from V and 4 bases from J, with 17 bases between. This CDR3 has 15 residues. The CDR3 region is CASSLGARGADTQYF. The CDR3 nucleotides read TGTGCCAGCAGCCTGGGGGCCCGGGGGGCAGATACGCAGTATTTT.

CDR3 DNA sequence: TGTGCCAGCAGCTTGGGGGTCCAAGAGACCCAGTACTTC. This sequence encodes CASSLGVQETQYF. This sequence joins TRBV5-6 and TRBJ2-5; D unresolved. Germline V gives CDR1 SGHDT, CDR2 YYEEEE. The length of the CDR3 is 13 residues. V gave up 0 bases and J gave up 1 base, with 4 bases separating them. The whole variable domain, filled in from reference TRBV5-6 and TRBJ2-5, reads DAGVTQSPTHLIKTRGQQVTLRCSPKSGHDTVSWYQQALGQGPQFIFQYYEEEERQRGNFPDRFSGHQFPNYSSELNVNALLLGDSALYLCASSLGVQETQYFGPGTRLLVL.

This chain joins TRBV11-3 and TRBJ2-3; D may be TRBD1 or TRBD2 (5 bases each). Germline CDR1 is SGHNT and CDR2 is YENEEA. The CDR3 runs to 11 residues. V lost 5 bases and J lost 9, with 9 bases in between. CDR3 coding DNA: TGTGCCAGCAGCCGGGGCAGGACGCAGTATTTT. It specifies CASSRGRTQYF.

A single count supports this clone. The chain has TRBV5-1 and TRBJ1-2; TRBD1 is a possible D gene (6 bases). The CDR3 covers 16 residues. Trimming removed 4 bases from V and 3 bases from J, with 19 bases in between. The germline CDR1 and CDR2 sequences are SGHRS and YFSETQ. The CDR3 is CASSLTTGTPHYGYTF. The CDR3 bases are TGCGCCAGCAGCCTGACAACAGGGACCCCACACTATGGCTACACCTTC.

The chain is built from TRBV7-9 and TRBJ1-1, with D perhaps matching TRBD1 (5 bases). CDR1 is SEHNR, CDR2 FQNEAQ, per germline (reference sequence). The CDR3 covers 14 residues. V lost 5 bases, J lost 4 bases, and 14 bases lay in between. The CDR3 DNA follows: TGTGCCAGCAGCCCGGGGGGAAAGGGCACTGAAGCTTTCTTT. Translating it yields CASSPGGKGTEAFF.

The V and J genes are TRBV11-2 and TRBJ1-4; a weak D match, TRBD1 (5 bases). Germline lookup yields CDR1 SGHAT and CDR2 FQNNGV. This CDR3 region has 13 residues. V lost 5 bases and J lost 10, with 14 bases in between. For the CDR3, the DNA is TGTGCCAGCAGCCGCCTCAGGGAGGGAAAACTGTTTTTT. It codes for CASSRLREGKLFF.

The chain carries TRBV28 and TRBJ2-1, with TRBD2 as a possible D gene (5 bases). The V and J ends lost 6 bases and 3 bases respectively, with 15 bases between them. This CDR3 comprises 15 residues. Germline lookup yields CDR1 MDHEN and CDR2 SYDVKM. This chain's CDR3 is CASRGAGRFYNEQFF. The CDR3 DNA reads TGTGCCAGCAGGGGAGCTGGACGTTTCTACAATGAGCAGTTCTTC.

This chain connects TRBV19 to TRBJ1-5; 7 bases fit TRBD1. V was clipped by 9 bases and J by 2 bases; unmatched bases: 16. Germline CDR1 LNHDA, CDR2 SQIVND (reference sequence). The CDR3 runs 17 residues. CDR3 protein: CASAPSQGVTGNQPQHF. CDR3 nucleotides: TGTGCCAGCGCCCCGAGCCAGGGGGTAACGGGCAATCAGCCCCAGCATTTT.

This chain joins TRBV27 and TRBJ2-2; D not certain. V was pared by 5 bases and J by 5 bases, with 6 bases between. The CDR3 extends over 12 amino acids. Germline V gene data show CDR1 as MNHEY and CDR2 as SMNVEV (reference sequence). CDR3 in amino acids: CASSSQTGELFF. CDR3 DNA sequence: TGTGCCAGCAGTAGCCAGACCGGGGAGCTGTTTTTT.

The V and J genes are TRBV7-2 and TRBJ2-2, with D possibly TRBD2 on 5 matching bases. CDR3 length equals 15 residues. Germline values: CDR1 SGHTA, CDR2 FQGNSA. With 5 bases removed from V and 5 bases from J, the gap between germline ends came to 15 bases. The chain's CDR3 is CASSGPEIATGELFF. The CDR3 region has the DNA TGTGCCAGCAGCGGCCCTGAAATAGCGACCGGGGAGCTGTTTTTT.

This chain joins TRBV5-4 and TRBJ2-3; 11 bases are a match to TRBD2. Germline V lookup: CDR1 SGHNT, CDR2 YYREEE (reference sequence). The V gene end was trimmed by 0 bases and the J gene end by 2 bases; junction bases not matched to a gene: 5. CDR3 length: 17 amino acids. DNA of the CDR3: TGTGCCAGCAGCTTGGGCGGACTAGCGGGTTCCACAGATACGCAGTATTTT. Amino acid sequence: CASSLGGLAGSTDTQYF.

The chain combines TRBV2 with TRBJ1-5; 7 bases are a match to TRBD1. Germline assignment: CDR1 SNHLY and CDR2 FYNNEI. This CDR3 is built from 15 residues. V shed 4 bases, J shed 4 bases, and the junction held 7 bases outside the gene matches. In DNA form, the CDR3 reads TGTGCCAGCAGTGCAAGGGACAGAGATAATCAGCCCCAGCATTTT. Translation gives CASSARDRDNQPQHF.

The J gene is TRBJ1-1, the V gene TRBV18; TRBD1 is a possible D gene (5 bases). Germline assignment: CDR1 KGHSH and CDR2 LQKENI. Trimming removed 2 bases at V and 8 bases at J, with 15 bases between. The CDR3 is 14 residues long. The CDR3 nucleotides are TGTGCCAGCTCACCAGCAGGGTTTGGTTCGGAAGCTTTCTTT. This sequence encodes CASSPAGFGSEAFF. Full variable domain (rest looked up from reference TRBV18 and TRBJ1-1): NAGVMQNPRHLVRRRGQEARLRCSPMKGHSHVYWYRQLPEEGLKFMVYLQKENIIDESGMPKERFSAEFPKEGPSILRIQQVVRGDSAAYFCASSPAGFGSEAFFGQGTRLTVV.

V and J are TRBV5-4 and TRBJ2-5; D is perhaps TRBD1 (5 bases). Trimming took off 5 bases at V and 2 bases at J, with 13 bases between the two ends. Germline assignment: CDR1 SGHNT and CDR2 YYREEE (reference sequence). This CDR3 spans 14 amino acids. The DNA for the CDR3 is TGTGCCAGCAGGGCAAGGGGCGATCAAGAGACCCAGTACTTC. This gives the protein CASRARGDQETQYF. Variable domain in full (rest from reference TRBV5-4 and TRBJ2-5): ETGVTQSPTHLIKTRGQQVTLRCSSQSGHNTVSWYQQALGQGPQFIFQYYREEENGRGNFPPRFSGLQFPNYSSELNVNALELDDSALYLCASRARGDQETQYFGPGTRLLVL.